These 26 T cell receptor beta chains came from one sample sequenced in a study of shared clonotypes between healthy human individuals. Assay: immunoSEQ multiplex PCR; the TCRdb copy retains only in-frame clones and omits some. The sample lists roughly 680,000 clones, 55% to 80% occurring once. The sample consisted of memory CD4+ T cells sorted from blood. The subset was: CD45RA-negative fraction. The receptors were sampled from a woman aged 25 to 39 in good health.

V usage is TRBV7-9 and J usage is TRBJ2-7; perhaps D is TRBD1 or TRBD2 (5 bases each). Trimming cost V 5 bases and J 2 bases, with 16 bases left between them. The CDR3 has 15 amino acids. CDR1 SEHNR and CDR2 FQNEAQ come from the germline V gene (reference sequence). The CDR3 DNA reads TGTGCCAGCAGCCGGATGGGGGACGGCACCTACGAGCAGTACTTC. It specifies CASSRMGDGTYEQYF.

The V gene is TRBV5-1, the J gene TRBJ1-1, with TRBD1 identical over 11 bases. This CDR3 is built from 13 residues. The V gene end was trimmed by 4 bases and the J gene end by 10 bases; junction bases not matched to a gene: 6. Germline CDR1 reads SGHRS; CDR2 reads YFSETQ. The CDR3 DNA sequence: TGCGCCAGCAGCCCGGGACAGGGGGGACCAGCTTTCTTT. Translating gives CASSPGQGGPAFF.

The rearrangement joins TRBV7-9 to TRBJ2-2, with D unclear. This CDR3 spans 15 amino acids. The ends were cut back, 10 bases at V and 5 bases at J, with 20 bases in the middle. Germline-derived CDR1 and CDR2 are SEHNR and FQNEAQ (reference sequence). CDR3 DNA: TGTGCCACAGCAGGAAGGGCGGATGGGACCGGGGAGCTGTTTTTT. It yields the protein CATAGRADGTGELFF. The full variable domain, in which reference TRBV7-9 and TRBJ2-2 provide the parts outside the CDR3, is DTGVSQNPRHKITKRGQNVTFRCDPISEHNRLYWYRQTLGQGPEFLTYFQNEAQLEKSRLLSDRFSAERPKGSFSTLEIQRTEQGDSAMYLCATAGRADGTGELFFGEGSRLTVL.

The sample holds a few counts of this clone. This specimen includes other DNA sequences encoding the same CDR3. The gene calls are TRBV18 and TRBJ1-1, with a tentative D call TRBD1 (5 bases). This CDR3 has 13 residues. The germline V and J ends were trimmed by 3 bases and 3 bases, with 8 bases remaining between them. Germline lookup yields CDR1 KGHSH and CDR2 LQKENI. The CDR3 region is CASSPLGDTEAFF. The CDR3, as DNA: TGTGCCAGCTCACCGCTGGGGGACACTGAAGCTTTCTTT.

The rearrangement uses TRBV2 and TRBJ2-3, with 7 bases aligning to TRBD1. The CDR3 extends over 15 amino acids. CDR1 and CDR2 (germline): SNHLY, FYNNEI. V was clipped by 6 bases and J by 1 base; unmatched bases: 7. CDR3 region: CASRGTVKRTDTQYF. The DNA of the CDR3 is TGTGCCAGCAGAGGGACAGTGAAACGCACAGATACGCAGTATTTT.

The genes are TRBV28 and TRBJ2-5, with 9 bases fitting TRBD2. V lost 4 bases, J lost 7 bases, and 4 bases stayed unmatched. The CDR3 is 13 residues long. From germline, CDR1 is MDHEN and CDR2 SYDVKM. CDR3 nucleotides: TGTGCCAGCAGTTACCCAGCGGGAGGGACCCAGTACTTC. As protein: CASSYPAGGTQYF.

The chain has TRBV7-9 and TRBJ2-3; 15 bases agree with TRBD2. Losses at the gene ends were 4 bases for V and 0 bases for J; bases not matched to a gene: 5. CDR1 and CDR2 from the germline V gene are SEHNR and FQNEAQ (reference sequence). This CDR3 has 18 residues. The CDR3 sequence: CASSYGLAGGPSTDTQYF. Here the CDR3 DNA reads TGTGCCAGCAGCTATGGACTAGCGGGAGGGCCTAGCACAGATACGCAGTATTTT.

The chain links TRBV2 to TRBJ2-1; TRBD2 matches at 14 bases. Germline V gives CDR1 SNHLY, CDR2 FYNNEI. Unmatched junction bases numbered 6, after V lost 6 bases and J lost 8 bases. The CDR3 covers 15 residues. CDR3 residues: CASRSGLAGVDEQFF. The CDR3 DNA follows: TGTGCCAGCAGGTCGGGACTAGCGGGAGTCGATGAGCAGTTCTTC.

The chain links TRBV5-5 to TRBJ2-5, with D maybe TRBD2 (6 bases). The CDR3 has 16 amino acids. Germline V gene lookup returns CDR1 SGHKS and CDR2 YYEKEE (reference sequence). The ends were cut back, 0 bases at V and 2 bases at J, with 14 bases in the middle. CDR3 nucleotides: TGTGCCAGCAGCTTGGATCCAGCGGGTTTGCAAGAGACCCAGTACTTC. Translating it yields CASSLDPAGLQETQYF. Complete variable domain (other parts from reference TRBV5-5 and TRBJ2-5): DAGVTQSPTHLIKTRGQQVTLRCSPISGHKSVSWYQQVLGQGPQFIFQYYEKEERGRGNFPDRFSARQFPNYSSELNVNALLLGDSALYLCASSLDPAGLQETQYFGPGTRLLVL.

The CDR3 region is CASSPSGLRVTYEQYF. The CDR3 bases are TGTGCCAGCAGCCCTTCGGGACTTCGAGTTACCTACGAGCAGTACTTC. This chain uses TRBV14 with TRBJ2-7; tentatively, D is TRBD2 (6 bases). This CDR3 region has 16 residues. Germline CDR1 is SGHDN and CDR2 is FVKESK. With 4 bases removed from V and 2 bases from J, the gap between germline ends came to 18 bases.

The chain carries TRBV13 and TRBJ2-1; D may be TRBD1 (5 bases). Germline V gives CDR1 PRHDT, CDR2 FYEKMQ (reference sequence). This CDR3 has 15 residues. V was clipped by 5 bases and J by 2 bases, with 13 bases between them. The CDR3 DNA sequence: TGTGCCAGCAGCCTTGCGGCAGGGACCTACAATGAGCAGTTCTTC. Amino acids: CASSLAAGTYNEQFF.

This chain joins TRBV19 and TRBJ1-1; tentatively, D is TRBD1 (5 bases). Germline lookup yields CDR1 LNHDA and CDR2 SQIVND (reference sequence). Deletions cut 6 bases from V and 8 bases from J, with 19 bases between. CDR3 size: 14 residues. The CDR3 is CASSTIRGPQEAFF. CDR3 nucleotides: TGTGCCAGTAGCACAATAAGGGGACCCCAAGAAGCTTTCTTT.

In this sample, this clone turned up a few times. This chain links TRBV4-1 with TRBJ1-2, with TRBD1 as a possible D gene (6 bases). Per the germline V gene, CDR1 is MGHRA and CDR2 is YSYEKL. Trimming shortened V by 1 base and J by 4 bases, and 19 bases separated the two germline ends. The CDR3 loop spans 17 amino acids. CDR3 coding DNA: TGCGCCAGCAGCCAAGTAGGGACACAACGAGGATTCTATGGCTACACCTTC. It is translated as CASSQVGTQRGFYGYTF.

In its sample, this clone was seen many times. V gene TRBV9 combines with J gene TRBJ2-7; TRBD2 is a possible D gene (6 bases). The germline V and J ends were trimmed by 0 bases and 3 bases, with 16 bases remaining between them. Germline loops: CDR1 SGDLS, CDR2 YYNGEE. CDR3 size: 16 residues. The CDR3 protein is CASSVEGRGKFYEQYF. The CDR3 region has the DNA TGTGCCAGCAGCGTAGAAGGCCGGGGGAAGTTCTACGAGCAGTACTTC.

The chain uses TRBV7-8 and TRBJ2-5, with TRBD2 as a possible D gene (6 bases). The V and J ends lost 0 bases and 0 bases respectively, with 11 bases between them. CDR3 length equals 16 residues. Germline V gene sequence: CDR1 SGHVS, CDR2 FQNEAQ. The CDR3 here is CASSLARVADQETQYF. Written as DNA, the CDR3 is TGTGCCAGCAGCTTAGCGCGGGTAGCGGACCAAGAGACCCAGTACTTC.

A note on this clone: Given a much more abundant clone one base away, this may be a read error. The chain carries TRBV4-2 and TRBJ2-7; maybe TRBD1 (5 bases). The CDR3 is made up of 13 amino acids. Looked up from germline, CDR1 is LGHNA and CDR2 is YNFKEQ. V lost 5 bases and J lost 3, with 11 bases in between. As DNA, the CDR3 is TGTGCCAGCAGCTTAGCAGGGAACTACGAGCAGTACTTC. Residues: CASSLAGNYEQYF.

The rearrangement joins TRBV7-9 to TRBJ2-5; 7 bases line up with TRBD2. CDR1 and CDR2 (germline): SEHNR, FQNEAQ (reference sequence). V lost 2 bases and J lost 2; bases outside the gene matches: 17. The CDR3 totals 19 residues. The CDR3: CASSLYLTRGLKGQETQYF. The CDR3 region has the DNA TGTGCCAGCAGCTTATATCTGACCCGGGGACTAAAGGGGCAAGAGACCCAGTACTTC.

To note about this clone: Just one base apart from a much larger clone, this may be a read error. V and J are TRBV6-6 and TRBJ1-1, with a tentative D call TRBD1 (5 bases). The germline V gene has CDR1 MNHNY and CDR2 SVGAGI (reference sequence). This CDR3 comprises 13 residues. Trimming shortened V by 6 bases and J by 1 base, and 9 bases separated the two germline ends. This CDR3 reads CASSLQGNTEAFF. The CDR3 region has the DNA TGTGCCAGCAGCTTGCAGGGGAACACTGAAGCTTTCTTT.

J is TRBJ1-4 and V is TRBV10-2, with D tentatively TRBD1 (6 bases). Trimming took off 3 bases at V and 4 bases at J, with 9 bases between the two ends. The V gene's germline CDR1 is WSHSY and CDR2 SAAADI. The CDR3 contains 14 residues. In DNA form, the CDR3 reads TGCGCCAGCAGTGATGGCAGGGGTAATGAAAAACTGTTTTTT. Residues: CASSDGRGNEKLFF.

The rearrangement uses TRBV5-6 and TRBJ2-1; 7 positions match TRBD2. CDR1 is SGHDT and CDR2 is YYEEEE in the germline V gene. Trimming took 4 bases from V and 6 from J; bases not matched to a gene: 10. The CDR3 runs 15 residues. DNA of the CDR3: TGTGCCAGCAGCCTAGTAGGGGAGGGCCCCAATGAGCAGTTCTTC. It specifies CASSLVGEGPNEQFF.

The chain employs TRBV5-6 and TRBJ1-1; D might be TRBD1 (5 bases). V was cut by 2 bases and J by 0 bases, with 17 bases left in between. The CDR3 contains 17 residues. Germline CDR1 and CDR2: SGHDT and YYEEEE. DNA of the CDR3: TGTGCCAGCAGCTTCAAGCGGGACTCCTTAATGAACACTGAAGCTTTCTTT. Encoded protein: CASSFKRDSLMNTEAFF.

The J gene is TRBJ1-1, the V gene TRBV19; possible D gene TRBD1, 5 bases. The CDR3 length is 13 residues. V gave up 1 base and J gave up 7 bases, with 10 bases separating them. Germline values: CDR1 LNHDA, CDR2 SQIVND (reference sequence). The CDR3 bases are TGTGCCAGTAGTATAGGGGGACGGAATGAAGCTTTCTTT. Translating it yields CASSIGGRNEAFF.

This chain joins TRBV7-9 and TRBJ2-1; 12 bases match TRBD2. V shed 5 bases and J 8 bases; nucleotides not matched to a gene: 7. CDR3 size: 15 residues. The germline gives CDR1 SEHNR, CDR2 FQNEAQ (reference sequence). The CDR3 nucleotides are TGTGCCAGCAGCAACCAACTAGCGGGAGGCGATGAGCAGTTCTTC. Encoded protein: CASSNQLAGGDEQFF.

This clone occurred a few times. This rearrangement joins TRBV4-2 to TRBJ2-7, with D perhaps TRBD2 (5 bases). The CDR3 has 13 amino acids. The germline gives CDR1 LGHNA, CDR2 YNFKEQ. V lost 3 bases and J lost 4, with 10 bases in between. CDR3 region: CASSQTGSYEQYF. DNA of the CDR3: TGTGCCAGCAGCCAGACTGGGAGTTACGAGCAGTACTTC.

The chain combines TRBV29-1 with TRBJ2-6; D gene ambiguous. CDR1 SQVTM and CDR2 ANQGSEA come from the germline V gene. Trimming removed 3 bases from V and 0 bases from J, with 9 bases in between. The CDR3 runs 15 residues. CDR3 protein: CSVDERSSGANVLTF. The CDR3 nucleotides read TGCAGCGTTGATGAAAGGTCCTCTGGGGCCAACGTCCTGACTTTC.

A few counts support this clone. The rearrangement joins TRBV7-3 to TRBJ2-1; 7 bases fit TRBD2. Germline lookup yields CDR1 SGHTA and CDR2 FQGTGA. This CDR3 contains 11 residues. V shed 7 bases, J shed 12 bases, and the junction held 6 bases outside the gene matches. CDR3: CASTQRERQFF. The CDR3 region has the DNA TGTGCCAGCACCCAGCGGGAAAGGCAGTTCTTC.